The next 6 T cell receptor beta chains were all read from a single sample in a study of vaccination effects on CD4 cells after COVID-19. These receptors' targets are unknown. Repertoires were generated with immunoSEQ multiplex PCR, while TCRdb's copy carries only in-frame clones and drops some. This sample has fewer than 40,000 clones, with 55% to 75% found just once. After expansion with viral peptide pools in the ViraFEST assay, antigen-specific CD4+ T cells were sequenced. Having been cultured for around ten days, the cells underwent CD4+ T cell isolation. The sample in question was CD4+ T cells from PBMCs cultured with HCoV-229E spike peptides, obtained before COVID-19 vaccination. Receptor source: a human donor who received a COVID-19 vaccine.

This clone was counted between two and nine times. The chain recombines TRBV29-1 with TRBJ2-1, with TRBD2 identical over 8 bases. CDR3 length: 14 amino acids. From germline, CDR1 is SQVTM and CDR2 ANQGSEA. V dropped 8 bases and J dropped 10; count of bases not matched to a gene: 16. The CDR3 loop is CSTLTGGGFGEQFF. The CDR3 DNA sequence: TGCAGCACTCTGACGGGGGGGGGTTTTGGGGAGCAGTTCTTC.

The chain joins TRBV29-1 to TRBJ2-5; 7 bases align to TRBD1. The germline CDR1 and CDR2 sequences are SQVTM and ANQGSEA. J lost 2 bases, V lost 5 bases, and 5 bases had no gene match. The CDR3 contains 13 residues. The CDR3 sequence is CSVYLTGQETQYF. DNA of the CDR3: TGCAGCGTTTACTTGACAGGGCAAGAGACCCAGTACTTC. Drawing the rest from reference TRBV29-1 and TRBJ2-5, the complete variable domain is SAVISQKPSRDICQRGTSLTIQCQVDSQVTMMFWYRQQPGQSLTLIATANQGSEATYESGFVIDKFPISRPNLTFSTLTVSNMSPEDSSIYLCSVYLTGQETQYFGPGTRLLVL.

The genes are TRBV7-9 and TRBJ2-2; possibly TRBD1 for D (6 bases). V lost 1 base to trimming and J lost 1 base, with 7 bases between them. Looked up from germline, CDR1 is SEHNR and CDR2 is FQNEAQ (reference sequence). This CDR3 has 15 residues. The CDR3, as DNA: TGTGCCAGCAGCTTAGGACAGGTGAACACCGGGGAGCTGTTTTTT. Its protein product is CASSLGQVNTGELFF.

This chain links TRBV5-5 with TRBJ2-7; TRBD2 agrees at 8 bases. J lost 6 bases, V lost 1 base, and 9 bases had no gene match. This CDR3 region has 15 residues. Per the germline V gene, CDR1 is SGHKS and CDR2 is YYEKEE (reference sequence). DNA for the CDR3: TGTGCCAGCAGCTTGTCGGTAAGCGGGAGAGGCGAGCAGTACTTC. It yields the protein CASSLSVSGRGEQYF.

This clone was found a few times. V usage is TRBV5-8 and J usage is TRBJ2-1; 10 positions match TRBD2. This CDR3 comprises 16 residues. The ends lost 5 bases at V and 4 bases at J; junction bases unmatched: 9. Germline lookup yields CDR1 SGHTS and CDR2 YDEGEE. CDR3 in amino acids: CASRSAGLAEYNEQFF. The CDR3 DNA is TGTGCCAGCAGGTCTGCTGGACTAGCGGAATACAATGAGCAGTTCTTC.

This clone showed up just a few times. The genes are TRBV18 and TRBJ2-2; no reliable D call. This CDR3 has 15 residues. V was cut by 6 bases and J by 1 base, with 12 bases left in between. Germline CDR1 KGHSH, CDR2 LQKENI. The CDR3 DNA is TGTGCCAGCTCCCCCTCCTCGATGAACACCGGGGAGCTGTTTTTT. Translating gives CASSPSSMNTGELFF.